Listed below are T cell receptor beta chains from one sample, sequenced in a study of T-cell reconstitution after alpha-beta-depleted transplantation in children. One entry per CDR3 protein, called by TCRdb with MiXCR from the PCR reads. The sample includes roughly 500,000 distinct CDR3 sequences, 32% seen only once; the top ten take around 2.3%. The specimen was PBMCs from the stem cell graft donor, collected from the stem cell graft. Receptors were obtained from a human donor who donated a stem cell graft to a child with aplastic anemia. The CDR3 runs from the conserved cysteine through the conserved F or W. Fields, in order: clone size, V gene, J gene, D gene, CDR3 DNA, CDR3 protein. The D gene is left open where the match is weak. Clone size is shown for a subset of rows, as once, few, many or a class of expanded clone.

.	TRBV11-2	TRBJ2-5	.	TGTGCCAGCAGCTTATTCTTTGGGAGGGGGCAGGTCCAAGAGACCCAGTACTTC	CASSLFFGRGQVQETQYF
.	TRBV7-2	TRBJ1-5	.	TGTGCCAGCAGCTCCATTCCGGGGGGCAATCAGCCCCAGCATTTT	CASSSIPGGNQPQHF
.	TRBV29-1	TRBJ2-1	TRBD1	TGCAGCGCCCGACAGGGCATGGACAATGAGCAGTTCTTC	CSARQGMDNEQFF
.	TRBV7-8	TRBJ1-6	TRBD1	TGTGCCAGCAGCCCTCAACAGGGGGCCCGCTCACCCCTCCACTTT	CASSPQQGARSPLHF
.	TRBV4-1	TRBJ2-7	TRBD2	TGCGCCAGCAGCCAAGATGGGCCAGCGGGAGGGCACGAGCAGTACTTC	CASSQDGPAGGHEQYF
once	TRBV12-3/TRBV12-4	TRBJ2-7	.	TGTGCCAGCGGACCGACCTACGAGCAGTACTTC	CASGPTYEQYF
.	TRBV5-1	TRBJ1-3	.	TGCGCCAGCAGCTCCGACCGCCGGGGCTCTGGAAACACCATATATTTT	CASSSDRRGSGNTIYF
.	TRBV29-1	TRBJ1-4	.	TGCAGCGTTGGAGGTTTGGGAGCAACTAATGAAAAACTGTTTTTT	CSVGGLGATNEKLFF
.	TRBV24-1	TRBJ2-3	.	TGTGCCACGGCCCCGTCTAGCACAGATACGCAGTATTTT	CATAPSSTDTQYF
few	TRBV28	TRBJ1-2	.	TGTGCCAGCAGTGGTAGGGGCTATGGCTACACCTTC	CASSGRGYGYTF
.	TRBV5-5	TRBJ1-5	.	TGTGCCAGCAGCTTGGATGTAGCCAGCAATCAGCCCCAGCATTTT	CASSLDVASNQPQHF
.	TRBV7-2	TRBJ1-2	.	TGTGCCAGCAGCTCAGAGACAGCTAACTATGGCTACACCTTC	CASSSETANYGYTF
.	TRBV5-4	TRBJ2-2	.	TGTGCCAGCAGCTTCAAACAGCGTCGGGACACCGGGGAGCTGTTTTTT	CASSFKQRRDTGELFF
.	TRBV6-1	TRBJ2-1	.	TGTGCCGCCCGGGCAGGGGATTTAAGAGTGAATGAGCAGTTCTTC	CAARAGDLRVNEQFF
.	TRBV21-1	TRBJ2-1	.	TGTGCCAGCAGCAAATGCCAGTACTACAATGAGCAGTTCTTC	CASSKCQYYNEQFF
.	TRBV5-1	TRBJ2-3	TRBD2	TGCGCCAGCAGCTTGCCGGTAGCGGGAGGGGCGGATACGCAGTATTTT	CASSLPVAGGADTQYF
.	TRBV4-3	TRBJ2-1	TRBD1	TGCGCCAGCAGCCAAGAAATATTAGGGACAGATTTGTTCTTC	CASSQEILGTDLFF
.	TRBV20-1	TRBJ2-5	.	TGCAGTGCTAGAGATTCGGCAGGGCTAAGGGAGACCCAGTACTTC	CSARDSAGLRETQYF
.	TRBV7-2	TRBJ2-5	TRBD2	TGTGCCAGCAGCTCCCCGGGACTAGCGGGAGTATGGGAGACCCAGTACTTC	CASSSPGLAGVWETQYF
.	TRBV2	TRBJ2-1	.	TGTGCCAGCAGTGAAATAGGACTGGACTACAATGAGCAGTTCTTC	CASSEIGLDYNEQFF
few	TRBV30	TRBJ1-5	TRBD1	TGTGCCTGGAGTGTGGGGACAGGGACTCAGCCCCAGCATTTT	CAWSVGTGTQPQHF
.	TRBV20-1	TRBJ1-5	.	TGCAGTGCTACCCGGGGACTGTTCAATCAGCCCCAGCATTTT	CSATRGLFNQPQHF
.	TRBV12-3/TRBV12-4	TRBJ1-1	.	TGTGCCAGCAGCAAAGCATCGTGGGGGGCGACGAACACTGAAGCTTTCTTT	CASSKASWGATNTEAFF
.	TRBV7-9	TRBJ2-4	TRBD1	TGTGCCAGCAGCCGCCCCGAGGGGGCCGCCAAAAACATTCAGTACTTC	CASSRPEGAAKNIQYF
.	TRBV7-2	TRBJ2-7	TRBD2	TGTGCCAGCAGCGCCCAACTAGCGGGAGGCCGTGAGCAGTACTTC	CASSAQLAGGREQYF
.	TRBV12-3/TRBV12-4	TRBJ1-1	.	TGTGCCAGCAGTTTTGTTCCGGGTGGGAACACTGAAGCTTTCTTT	CASSFVPGGNTEAFF
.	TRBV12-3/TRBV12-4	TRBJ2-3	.	TGTGCCAGCAGTCACGGGTCTATCAAGGGCACAGATACGCAGTATTTT	CASSHGSIKGTDTQYF
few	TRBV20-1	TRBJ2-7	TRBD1	TGCAGTGCTACAGGGGGCGCAGGGAACGAGCAGTACTTC	CSATGGAGNEQYF
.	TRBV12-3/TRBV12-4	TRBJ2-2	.	TGTGCCAGCAGTTTAATAGCCTGGGGAAGCGGGGAGCTGTTTTTT	CASSLIAWGSGELFF
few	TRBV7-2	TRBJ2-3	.	TGTGCCAGCAGCTTTTGGAGCGGGTCCGCAGATACGCAGTATTTT	CASSFWSGSADTQYF
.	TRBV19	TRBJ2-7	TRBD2	TGTGCCAGTAGTCCCGGGCTAGCGGGAGTAGTGGAGTACTTC	CASSPGLAGVVEYF
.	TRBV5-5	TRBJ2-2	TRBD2	TGTGCCAGCGGTTCTAGCGGGAACACCGGGGAGCTGTTTTTT	CASGSSGNTGELFF
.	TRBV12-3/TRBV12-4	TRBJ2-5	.	TGTGCCAGCAGTTTAGGTGAAACAGGGCTAACGACCCAGTACTTC	CASSLGETGLTTQYF
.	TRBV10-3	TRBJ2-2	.	TGTGCCACCCGGGCCGATATGAACACCGGGGAGCTGTTTTTT	CATRADMNTGELFF
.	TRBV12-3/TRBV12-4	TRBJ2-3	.	TGTGCCAGCAGCCAATTTACGGATACGCAGTATTTT	CASSQFTDTQYF
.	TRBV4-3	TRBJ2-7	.	TGCGCCAGCAGCCAAACGGGACGGGCGTCCTACGAGCAGTACTTC	CASSQTGRASYEQYF
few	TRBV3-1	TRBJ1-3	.	TGTGCCAGCAGCCAAGTAGCCGGAAACACCATATATTTT	CASSQVAGNTIYF
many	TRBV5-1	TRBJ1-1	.	TGCGCCAGCAGCTTGACGGGGGGCATGAACACTGAAGCTTTCTTT	CASSLTGGMNTEAFF
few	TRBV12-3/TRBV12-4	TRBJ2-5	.	TGTGCCAGCAGTTTCCGGGGGTACGGGGAGACCCAGTACTTC	CASSFRGYGETQYF
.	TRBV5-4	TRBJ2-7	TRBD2	TGTGCCAGCAGCTTGGGGGTCTCTAGCGGCCTCAGCTACGAGCAGTACTTC	CASSLGVSSGLSYEQYF
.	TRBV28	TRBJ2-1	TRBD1	TGTGCCAGCAGTATAAGGACAGGGGCGACTCCCCGCTACAATGAGCAGTTCTTC	CASSIRTGATPRYNEQFF
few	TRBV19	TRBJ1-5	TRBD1	TGTGCCAGTAGCCGAGTCGGAGGGGGCGCGGGCAATCAGCCCCAGCATTTT	CASSRVGGGAGNQPQHF